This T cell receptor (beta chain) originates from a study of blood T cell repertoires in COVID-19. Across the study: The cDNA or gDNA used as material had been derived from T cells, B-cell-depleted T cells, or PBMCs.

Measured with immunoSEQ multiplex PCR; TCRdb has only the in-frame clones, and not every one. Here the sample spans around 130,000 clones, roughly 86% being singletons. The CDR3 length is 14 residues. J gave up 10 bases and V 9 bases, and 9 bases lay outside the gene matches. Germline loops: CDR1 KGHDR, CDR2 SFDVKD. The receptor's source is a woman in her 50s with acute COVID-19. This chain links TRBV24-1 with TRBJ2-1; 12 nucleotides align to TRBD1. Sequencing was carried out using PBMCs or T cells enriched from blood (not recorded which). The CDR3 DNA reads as TGTGCCACCCTACGGGACAGGGGGCGGAAAGAGCAGTTCTTC. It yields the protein CATLRDRGRKEQFF.